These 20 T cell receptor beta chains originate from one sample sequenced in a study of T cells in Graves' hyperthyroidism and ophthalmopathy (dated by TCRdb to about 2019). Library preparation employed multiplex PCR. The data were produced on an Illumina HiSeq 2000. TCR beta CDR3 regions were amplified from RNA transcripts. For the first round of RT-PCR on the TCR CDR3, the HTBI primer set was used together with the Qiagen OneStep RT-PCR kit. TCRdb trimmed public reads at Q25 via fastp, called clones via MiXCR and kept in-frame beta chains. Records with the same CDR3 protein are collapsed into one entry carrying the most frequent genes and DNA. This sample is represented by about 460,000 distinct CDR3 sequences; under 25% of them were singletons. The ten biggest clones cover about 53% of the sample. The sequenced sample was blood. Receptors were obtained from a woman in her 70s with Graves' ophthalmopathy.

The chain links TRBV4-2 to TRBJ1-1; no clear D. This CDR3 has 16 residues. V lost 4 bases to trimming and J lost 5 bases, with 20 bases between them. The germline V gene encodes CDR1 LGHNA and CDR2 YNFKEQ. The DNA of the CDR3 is TGTGCCAGCAGCCCCGAATCACACATTCTGGGGACTGAAGCTTTCTTT. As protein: CASSPESHILGTEAFF.

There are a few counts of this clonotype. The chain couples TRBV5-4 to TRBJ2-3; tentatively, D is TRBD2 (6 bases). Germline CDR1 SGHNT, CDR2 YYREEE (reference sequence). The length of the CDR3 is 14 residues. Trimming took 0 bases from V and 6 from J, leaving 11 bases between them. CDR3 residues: CASSLEGLGDTQYF. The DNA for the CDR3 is TGTGCCAGCAGCTTGGAGGGACTGGGTGATACGCAGTATTTT.

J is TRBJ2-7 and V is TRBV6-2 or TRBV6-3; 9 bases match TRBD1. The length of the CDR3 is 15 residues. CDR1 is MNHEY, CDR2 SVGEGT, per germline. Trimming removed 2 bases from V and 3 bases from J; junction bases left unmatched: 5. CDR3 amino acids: CASSYRDRAFYEQYF. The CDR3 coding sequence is TGTGCCAGCAGTTACCGGGACAGGGCGTTCTACGAGCAGTACTTC.

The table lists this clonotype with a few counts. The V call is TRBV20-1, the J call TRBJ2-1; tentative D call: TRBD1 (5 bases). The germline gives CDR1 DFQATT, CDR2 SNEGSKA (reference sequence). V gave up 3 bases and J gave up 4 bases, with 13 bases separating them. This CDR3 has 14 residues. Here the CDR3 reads CSARSGAAYNEQFF. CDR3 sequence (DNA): TGCAGTGCTAGGAGTGGGGCAGCTTACAATGAGCAGTTCTTC.

The CDR3 loop reads CSARDPHPGETQYF. The DNA of the CDR3 is TGCAGTGCTAGAGATCCCCACCCGGGAGAGACCCAGTACTTC. V usage is TRBV20-1 and J usage is TRBJ2-5; no firm D call. Germline loops: CDR1 DFQATT, CDR2 SNEGSKA (reference sequence). CDR3 length: 14 residues. V lost 0 bases, J lost 4 bases, and 12 bases lay in between.

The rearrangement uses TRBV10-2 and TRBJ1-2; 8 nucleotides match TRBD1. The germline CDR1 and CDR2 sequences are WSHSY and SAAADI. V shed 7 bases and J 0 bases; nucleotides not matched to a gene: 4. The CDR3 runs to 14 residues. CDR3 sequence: CASTGGSTNYGYTF. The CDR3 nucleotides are TGCGCCAGCACAGGGGGCTCGACTAACTATGGCTACACCTTC.

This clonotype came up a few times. DNA for the CDR3: TGTGCCAGCAGCCAAGACCGACTAGCGGGCGTCCAAGAGACCCAGTACTTC. Amino acids: CASSQDRLAGVQETQYF. The chain employs TRBV3-1 and TRBJ2-5; 10 nucleotides line up with TRBD2. This CDR3 is built from 17 residues. Per the germline V gene, CDR1 is LGHDT and CDR2 is YNNKEL (reference sequence). V lost 0 bases and J lost 1; bases outside the gene matches: 5.

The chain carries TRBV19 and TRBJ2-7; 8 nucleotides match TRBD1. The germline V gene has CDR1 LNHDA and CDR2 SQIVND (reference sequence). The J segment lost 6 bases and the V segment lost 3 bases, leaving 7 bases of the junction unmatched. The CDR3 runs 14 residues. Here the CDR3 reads CASSMRQGAREQYF. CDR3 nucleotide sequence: TGTGCCAGTAGTATGCGGCAGGGGGCTCGCGAGCAGTACTTC.

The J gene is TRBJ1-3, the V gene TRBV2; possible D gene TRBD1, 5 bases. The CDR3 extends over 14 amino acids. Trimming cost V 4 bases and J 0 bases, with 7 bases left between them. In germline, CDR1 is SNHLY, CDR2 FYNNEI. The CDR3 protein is CASSGGNSGNTIYF. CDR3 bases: TGTGCCAGCAGTGGGGGCAACTCTGGAAACACCATATATTTT.

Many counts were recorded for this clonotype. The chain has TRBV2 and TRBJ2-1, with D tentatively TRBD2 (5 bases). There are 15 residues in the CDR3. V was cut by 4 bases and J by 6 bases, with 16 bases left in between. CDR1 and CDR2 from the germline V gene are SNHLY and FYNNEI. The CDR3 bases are TGTGCCAGCAGTGTTCAAAGCGGTCCTACCAATGAGCAGTTCTTC. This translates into CASSVQSGPTNEQFF.

The CDR3 loop reads CASSSKGLAVSDTQYF. The CDR3 DNA follows: TGTGCCAGCAGCTCTAAGGGACTAGCGGTTTCAGATACGCAGTATTTT. The genes are TRBV7-9 and TRBJ2-3, with 11 positions matching TRBD2. The CDR3 totals 16 residues. The J segment lost 4 bases and the V segment lost 4 bases, leaving 7 bases of the junction unmatched. Germline CDR1 is SEHNR and CDR2 is FQNEAQ (reference sequence).

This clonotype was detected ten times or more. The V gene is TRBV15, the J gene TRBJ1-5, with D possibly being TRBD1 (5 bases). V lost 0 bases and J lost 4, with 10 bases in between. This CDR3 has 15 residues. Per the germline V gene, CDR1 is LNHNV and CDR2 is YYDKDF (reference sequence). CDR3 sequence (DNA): TGTGCCACCAGCAGAGATCTGGGGGAGAATCAGCCCCAGCATTTT. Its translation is CATSRDLGENQPQHF.

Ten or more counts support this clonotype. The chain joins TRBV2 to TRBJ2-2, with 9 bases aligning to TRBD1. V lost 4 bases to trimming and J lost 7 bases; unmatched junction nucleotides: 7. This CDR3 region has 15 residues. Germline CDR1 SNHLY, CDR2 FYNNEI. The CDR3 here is CASSATGGAGGELFF. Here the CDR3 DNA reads TGTGCCAGCAGTGCCACAGGGGGCGCGGGCGGGGAGCTGTTTTTT. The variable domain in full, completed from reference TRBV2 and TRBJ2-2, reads EPEVTQTPSHQVTQMGQEVILRCVPISNHLYFYWYRQILGQKVEFLVSFYNNEISEKSEIFDDQFSVERPDGSNFTLKIRSTKLEDSAMYFCASSATGGAGGELFFGEGSRLTVL.

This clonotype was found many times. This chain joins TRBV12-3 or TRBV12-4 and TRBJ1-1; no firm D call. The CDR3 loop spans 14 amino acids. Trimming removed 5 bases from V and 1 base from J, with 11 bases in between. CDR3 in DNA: TGTGCCAGCAGTATAACTGACCGGAACACTGAAGCTTTCTTT. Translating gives CASSITDRNTEAFF.

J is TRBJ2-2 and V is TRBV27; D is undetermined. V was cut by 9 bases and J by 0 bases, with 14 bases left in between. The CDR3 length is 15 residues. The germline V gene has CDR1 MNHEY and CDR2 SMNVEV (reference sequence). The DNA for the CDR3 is TGTGCCAGTAGAAGGTATCATCCGAACACCGGGGAGCTGTTTTTT. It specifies CASRRYHPNTGELFF.

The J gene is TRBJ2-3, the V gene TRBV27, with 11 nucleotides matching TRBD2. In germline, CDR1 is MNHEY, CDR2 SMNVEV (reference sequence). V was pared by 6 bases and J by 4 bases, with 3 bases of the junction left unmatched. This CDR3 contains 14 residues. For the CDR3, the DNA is TGTGCCAGCAGACTTAGCGGGGGGGCAGATACGCAGTATTTT. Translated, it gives CASRLSGGADTQYF.

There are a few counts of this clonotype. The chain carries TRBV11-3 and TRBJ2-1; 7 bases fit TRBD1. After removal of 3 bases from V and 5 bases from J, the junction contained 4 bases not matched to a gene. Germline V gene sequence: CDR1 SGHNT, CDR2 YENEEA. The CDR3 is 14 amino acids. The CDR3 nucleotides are TGTGCCAGCAGCTTGACAGGGTCCCACAATGAGCAGTTCTTC. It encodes CASSLTGSHNEQFF.

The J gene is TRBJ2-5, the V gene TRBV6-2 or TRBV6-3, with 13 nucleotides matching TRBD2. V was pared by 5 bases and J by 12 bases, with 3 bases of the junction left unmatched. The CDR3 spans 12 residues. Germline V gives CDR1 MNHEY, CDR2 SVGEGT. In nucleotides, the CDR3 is TGTGCCAGCAGTCCGGGACTAGCGGGAAAGTACTTC. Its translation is CASSPGLAGKYF.

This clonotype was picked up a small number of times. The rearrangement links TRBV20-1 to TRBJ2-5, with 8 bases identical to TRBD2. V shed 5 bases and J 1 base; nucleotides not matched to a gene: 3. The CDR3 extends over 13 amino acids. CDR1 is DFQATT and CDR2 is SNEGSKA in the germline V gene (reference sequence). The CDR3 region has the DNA TGCAGTGCTCTCCGGGAGGGCCAAGAGACCCAGTACTTC. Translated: CSALREGQETQYF.

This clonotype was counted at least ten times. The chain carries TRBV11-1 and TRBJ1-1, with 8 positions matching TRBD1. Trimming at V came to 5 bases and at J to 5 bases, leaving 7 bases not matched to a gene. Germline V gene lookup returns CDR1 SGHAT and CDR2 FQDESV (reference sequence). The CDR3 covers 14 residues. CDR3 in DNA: TGTGCCAGCAGCCCAAGGACAGGGTGGACTGAAGCTTTCTTT. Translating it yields CASSPRTGWTEAFF.